These 2 T cell receptor beta chains were sequenced from one sample in a study of blood T cell repertoires in COVID-19. Profiling relied on immunoSEQ multiplex PCR, and the TCRdb table lists in-frame clones only, not all of them. The table shows 180,000 or so clones, with around 86% occurring only once. Sequenced sample: peripheral blood. The receptors come from a man younger than 30 with acute or convalescent COVID-19.

The chain's CDR3 is CASSRTGNGYTF. The CDR3 nucleotides read TGTGCCAGCAGCCGAACAGGGAATGGCTACACCTTC. The J gene is TRBJ1-2, the V gene TRBV6-6, with D possibly being TRBD1 (6 bases). V was trimmed by 6 bases and J by 6 bases, leaving 11 bases between them. The CDR3 is 12 residues long. Per germline, CDR1 MNHNY and CDR2 SVGAGI (reference sequence).

This clone was recorded only once. Other nucleotide sequences in the sample specify the same CDR3. The chain carries TRBV9 and TRBJ2-5, with D tentatively TRBD2 (6 bases). Germline CDR1 is SGDLS and CDR2 is YYNGEE. There are 13 residues in the CDR3. Trimming stripped 2 bases from V and 4 bases from J, with 9 bases between. CDR3 DNA: TGTGCCAGCAGCGTCGGGGGTGGAGAGACCCAGTACTTC. Its protein is CASSVGGGETQYF.